This passage covers 2 T cell receptor beta chains from one sample sequenced in a study of regulatory T cells in long-lasting Graves disease. Time point specified: persistent/refractory GD, antithyroid drugs over 5 years with positive TRAb. With RNA extracted from PBMCs as input, the TCR library was made. Library construction for TCR beta used iRepertoire HTBI primers and Arm-PCR of CDR3 regions. One entry per CDR3 protein, called by TCRdb with MiXCR from the multiplex PCR reads. The data show hundreds of thousands of distinct CDR3 sequences, about 22% seen once. This sample comprised peripheral blood mononuclear cells (PBMCs), obtained when the disease was refractory, from a patient treated with antithyroid drugs. Every receptor here comes from a female donor with Graves disease.

This clonotype was detected only a few times. V usage is TRBV11-3 and J usage is TRBJ2-5, with 7 bases identical to TRBD1. Germline trimming cut 2 bases from V and 6 bases from J; bases unmatched to any gene: 9. The germline CDR1 and CDR2 sequences are SGHNT and YENEEA. There are 15 residues in the CDR3. The CDR3 sequence: CASSLRQGPGKTQYF. The DNA for the CDR3 is TGTGCCAGCAGCTTAAGACAGGGCCCAGGGAAGACCCAGTACTTC.

The chain is built from TRBV19 and TRBJ1-5; D unclear. The CDR3 spans 16 residues. V lost 7 bases and J lost 5, with 21 bases in between. Germline V CDR1 and CDR2: LNHDA, SQIVND (reference sequence). The CDR3 nucleotides are TGTGCCAGTAAAGACACGTGGGGTGATGGAGATCAGCCCCAGCATTTT. Encoded protein: CASKDTWGDGDQPQHF.